A single sample is the source of the 14 T cell receptor beta chains below, sequenced in a study of beta chain features in type 1 diabetes. No cognate antigen is known for these TCRs. Study-level points and caveats: TCRB CDR3s were moderately but significantly shorter in Type 1 diabetes patients in all four CD4+ subsets.

What was sequenced were expressed TCRB transcripts, since all of the isolated RNA had been reverse transcribed. Sequencing was performed with immunoSEQ multiplex PCR; in TCRdb, only in-frame clones are kept and a portion is missing. The sample contains roughly 730,000 clones, around 15% of which appear only once. Input material: naive CD4+ T cells from blood. Receptors were obtained from a man aged 18-30 years with type 1 diabetes.

There are a few counts of this clone. Other nucleotide sequences in the sample specify the same CDR3. The chain has TRBV10-3 and TRBJ2-5; D is unclear. The CDR3 length is 13 residues. CDR1 is ENHRY and CDR2 is SYGVKD in the germline V gene. V was clipped by 3 bases and J by 1 base, with 6 bases between them. The CDR3 nucleotides are TGTGCCATCAGTGATCCGCTCCAAGAGACCCAGTACTTC. It yields the protein CAISDPLQETQYF.

The rearrangement uses TRBV6-5 and TRBJ2-3, with D tentatively TRBD2 (7 bases). The CDR3 extends over 16 amino acids. Germline values: CDR1 MNHEY, CDR2 SVGAGI. Trimming removed 2 bases at V and 1 base at J, with 13 bases between. The DNA of the CDR3 is TGTGCCAGCAGTTACATGGGGGGGCTCCGCACAGATACGCAGTATTTT. Translation: CASSYMGGLRTDTQYF.

This clone was picked up a small number of times. This sequence joins TRBV4-1 and TRBJ1-1; 11 positions match TRBD1. From germline, CDR1 is MGHRA and CDR2 YSYEKL. The V and J ends lost 4 bases and 4 bases, in that order; junction bases with no gene match: 8. The CDR3 totals 16 residues. CDR3 nucleotide sequence: TGCGCCAGCAGCCCAGGACAGGGGGCGCGGGGCACTGAAGCTTTCTTT. This encodes CASSPGQGARGTEAFF.

The chain couples TRBV14 to TRBJ1-1, with a possible D match to TRBD1 (5 bases). The CDR3 spans 13 residues. Germline CDR1 and CDR2: SGHDN and FVKESK. V lost 4 bases and J lost 1, with 7 bases in between. Here the CDR3 reads CASSRQWNTEAFF. The CDR3 DNA sequence: TGTGCCAGCAGCCGACAGTGGAACACTGAAGCTTTCTTT.

This clone has more than one count but fewer than ten. V usage is TRBV5-1 and J usage is TRBJ2-2; 11 bases are a match to TRBD2. The CDR3 extends over 16 amino acids. Trimming at V came to 4 bases and at J to 1 base, leaving 3 bases not matched to a gene. Germline V CDR1 and CDR2: SGHRS, YFSETQ. The DNA of the CDR3 is TGCGCCAGCAGCGGGGGACTAGCGGAGAACACCGGGGAGCTGTTTTTT. This encodes CASSGGLAENTGELFF.

This clone was seen more than once but under ten times. CDR3 sequence reads: CASSLGGADEQFF. The DNA of the CDR3 is TGTGCCAGCAGCTTAGGCGGGGCTGATGAGCAGTTCTTC. The chain joins TRBV7-9 to TRBJ2-1, with D tentatively TRBD2 (6 bases). The ends were cut back, 1 base at V and 8 bases at J, with 9 bases in the middle. Germline values: CDR1 SEHNR, CDR2 FQNEAQ (reference sequence). The CDR3 covers 13 residues. Filled out from reference TRBV7-9 and TRBJ2-1, the complete variable domain reads DTGVSQNPRHKITKRGQNVTFRCDPISEHNRLYWYRQTLGQGPEFLTYFQNEAQLEKSRLLSDRFSAERPKGSFSTLEIQRTEQGDSAMYLCASSLGGADEQFFGPGTRLTVL.

This clone was seen only a few times. This chain uses TRBV20-1 with TRBJ1-1, with D hard to call. Per the germline V gene, CDR1 is DFQATT and CDR2 is SNEGSKA (reference sequence). V lost 6 bases to trimming and J lost 5 bases, with 10 bases between them. This CDR3 has 11 amino acids. CDR3 DNA sequence: TGCAGTGCCGAGGGAAAAACTGAAGCTTTCTTT. This sequence encodes CSAEGKTEAFF.

The chain couples TRBV2 to TRBJ1-2, with D perhaps matching TRBD1 (6 bases). The V gene's germline CDR1 is SNHLY and CDR2 FYNNEI. The V end was cut by 8 bases, the J end by 4 bases, with 11 bases between. CDR3 length: 12 amino acids. The CDR3 DNA reads TGTGCCAGCGCAGGGGAGACCTATGGCTACACCTTC. Translated, it gives CASAGETYGYTF.

This clone turned up a few times. The chain is built from TRBV29-1 and TRBJ2-2; 8 bases match TRBD1. V shed 5 bases, J shed 6 bases, and the junction held 2 bases outside the gene matches. The CDR3 consists of 12 residues. Germline V gene sequence: CDR1 SQVTM, CDR2 ANQGSEA. The CDR3 DNA is TGCAGCGTTATGACAGGGGCCGGGGAGCTGTTTTTT. Translated: CSVMTGAGELFF.

V gene TRBV29-1 combines with J gene TRBJ1-2, with a tentative D call TRBD1 (5 bases). The germline CDR1 and CDR2 sequences are SQVTM and ANQGSEA. This CDR3 has 12 amino acids. V lost 8 bases to trimming and J lost 9 bases, with 19 bases between them. DNA for the CDR3: TGCAGCACTGAACGGGGGGACTGGAGCTACACCTTC. Translating gives CSTERGDWSYTF.

The J gene is TRBJ1-1, the V gene TRBV20-1; no clear D gene. Germline V CDR1 and CDR2: DFQATT, SNEGSKA (reference sequence). With 6 bases removed from V and 8 bases from J, the gap between germline ends came to 13 bases. The CDR3 spans 11 residues. CDR3 loop: CSAQLGPEAFF. The CDR3 DNA is TGCAGTGCCCAGCTTGGCCCCGAAGCTTTCTTT.

V usage is TRBV7-9 and J usage is TRBJ1-4; possible D gene TRBD1, 6 bases. This CDR3 is built from 16 residues. Trimming took off 5 bases at V and 0 bases at J, with 13 bases between the two ends. The V gene's germline CDR1 is SEHNR and CDR2 FQNEAQ (reference sequence). CDR3 nucleotides: TGTGCCAGCAGCCCGGGGGGCGGCGCAACTAATGAAAAACTGTTTTTT. Translation gives CASSPGGGATNEKLFF.

This clone appeared a few times. The chain uses TRBV6-4 and TRBJ1-2; TRBD1 matches at 9 bases. CDR3 size: 15 residues. The germline gives CDR1 MRHNA, CDR2 SNTAGT. With 6 bases clipped from V and 1 base from J, the junction kept 6 bases outside the gene matches. CDR3 protein: CASRPGTGYNYGYTF. The CDR3 coding sequence is TGTGCCAGCAGGCCTGGGACAGGGTATAACTATGGCTACACCTTC.

This clone turned up a few times. The rearrangement links TRBV7-9 to TRBJ1-1; D call uncertain. The V and J ends lost 4 bases and 6 bases respectively, with 6 bases between them. Per the germline V gene, CDR1 is SEHNR and CDR2 is FQNEAQ (reference sequence). CDR3 length equals 11 residues. The CDR3 loop reads CASSWEAEAFF. The DNA of the CDR3 is TGTGCCAGCAGCTGGGAAGCTGAAGCTTTCTTT.